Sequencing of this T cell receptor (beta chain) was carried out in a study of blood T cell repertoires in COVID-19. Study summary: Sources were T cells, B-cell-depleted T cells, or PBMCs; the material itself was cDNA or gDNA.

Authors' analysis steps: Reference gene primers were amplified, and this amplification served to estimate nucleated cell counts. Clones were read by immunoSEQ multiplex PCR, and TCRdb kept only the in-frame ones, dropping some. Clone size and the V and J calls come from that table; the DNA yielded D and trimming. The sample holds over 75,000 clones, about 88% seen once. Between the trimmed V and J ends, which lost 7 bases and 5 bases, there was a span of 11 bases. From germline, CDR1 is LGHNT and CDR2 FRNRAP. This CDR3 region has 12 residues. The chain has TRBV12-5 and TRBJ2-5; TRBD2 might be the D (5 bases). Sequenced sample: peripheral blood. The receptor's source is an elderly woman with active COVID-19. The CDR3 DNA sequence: TGTGCTAGTGCCCTAAGGGAGGAGACCCAGTACTTC. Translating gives CASALREETQYF.